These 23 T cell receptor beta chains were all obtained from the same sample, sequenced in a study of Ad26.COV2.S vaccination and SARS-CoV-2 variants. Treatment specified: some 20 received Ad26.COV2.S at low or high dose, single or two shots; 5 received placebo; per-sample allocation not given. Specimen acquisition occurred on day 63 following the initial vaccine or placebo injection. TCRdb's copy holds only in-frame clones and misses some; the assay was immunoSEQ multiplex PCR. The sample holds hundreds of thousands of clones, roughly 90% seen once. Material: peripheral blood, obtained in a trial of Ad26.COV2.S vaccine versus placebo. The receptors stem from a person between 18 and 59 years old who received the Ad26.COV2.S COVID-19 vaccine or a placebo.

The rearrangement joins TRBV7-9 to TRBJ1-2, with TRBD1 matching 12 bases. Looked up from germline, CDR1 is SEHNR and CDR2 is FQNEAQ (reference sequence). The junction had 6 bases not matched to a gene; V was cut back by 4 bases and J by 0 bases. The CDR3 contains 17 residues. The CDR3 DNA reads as TGTGCCAGCAGCTCCCGGGACAGGGGGCCCTCTAACTATGGCTACACCTTC. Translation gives CASSSRDRGPSNYGYTF.

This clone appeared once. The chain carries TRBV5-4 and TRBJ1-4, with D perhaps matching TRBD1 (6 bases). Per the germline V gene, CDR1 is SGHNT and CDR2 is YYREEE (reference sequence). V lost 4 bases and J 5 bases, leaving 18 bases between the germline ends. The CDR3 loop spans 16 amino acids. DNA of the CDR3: TGTGCCAGCAGCACCTCAGGGGCGGTTTCCAATGAAAAACTGTTTTTT. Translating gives CASSTSGAVSNEKLFF.

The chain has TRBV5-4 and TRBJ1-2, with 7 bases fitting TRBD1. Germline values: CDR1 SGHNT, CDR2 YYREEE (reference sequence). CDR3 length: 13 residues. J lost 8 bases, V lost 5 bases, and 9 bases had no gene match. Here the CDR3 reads CASSLTGSRGYTF. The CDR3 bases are TGTGCCAGCAGTCTGACAGGGTCCAGAGGCTACACCTTC.

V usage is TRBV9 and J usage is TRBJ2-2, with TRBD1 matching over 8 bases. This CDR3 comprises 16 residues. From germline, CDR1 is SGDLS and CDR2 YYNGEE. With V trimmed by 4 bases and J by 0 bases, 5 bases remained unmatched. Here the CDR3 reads CASSPRTGSNTGELFF. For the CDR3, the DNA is TGTGCCAGCAGCCCGAGGACAGGGTCGAACACCGGGGAGCTGTTTTTT.

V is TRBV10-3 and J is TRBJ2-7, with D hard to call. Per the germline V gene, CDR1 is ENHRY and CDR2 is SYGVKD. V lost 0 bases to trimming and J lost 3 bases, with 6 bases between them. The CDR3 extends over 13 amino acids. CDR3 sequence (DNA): TGTGCCATCAGTGAGTCGATGGGCTACGAGCAGTACTTC. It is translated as CAISESMGYEQYF.

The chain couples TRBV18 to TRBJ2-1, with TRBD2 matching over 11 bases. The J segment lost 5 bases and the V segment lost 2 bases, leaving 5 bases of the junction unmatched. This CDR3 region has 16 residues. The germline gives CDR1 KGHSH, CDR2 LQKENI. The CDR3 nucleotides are TGTGCCAGCTCACCAATTAGCGGGAGGGCGAACAATGAGCAGTTCTTC. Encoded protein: CASSPISGRANNEQFF.

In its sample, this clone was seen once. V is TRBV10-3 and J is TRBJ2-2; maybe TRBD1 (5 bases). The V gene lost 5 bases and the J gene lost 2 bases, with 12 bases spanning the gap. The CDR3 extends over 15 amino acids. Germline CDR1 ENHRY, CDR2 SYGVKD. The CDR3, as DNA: TGTGCCATCAGTAGGACACCGCCAAACACCGGGGAGCTGTTTTTT. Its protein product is CAISRTPPNTGELFF.

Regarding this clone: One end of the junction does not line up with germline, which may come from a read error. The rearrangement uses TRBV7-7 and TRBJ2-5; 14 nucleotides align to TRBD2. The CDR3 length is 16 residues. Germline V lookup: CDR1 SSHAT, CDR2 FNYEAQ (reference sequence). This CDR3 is CASSRGLAGAAETQYF. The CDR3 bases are TGTGCTAGCAGCCGGGGACTAGCGGGAGCTGCGGAGACCCAGTACTTC.

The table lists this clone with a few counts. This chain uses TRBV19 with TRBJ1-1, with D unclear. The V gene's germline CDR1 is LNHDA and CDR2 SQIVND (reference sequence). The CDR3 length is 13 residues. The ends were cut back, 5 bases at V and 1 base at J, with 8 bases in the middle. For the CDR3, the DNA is TGTGCCAGTAGTGTTGACACGAACACTGAAGCTTTCTTT. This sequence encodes CASSVDTNTEAFF.

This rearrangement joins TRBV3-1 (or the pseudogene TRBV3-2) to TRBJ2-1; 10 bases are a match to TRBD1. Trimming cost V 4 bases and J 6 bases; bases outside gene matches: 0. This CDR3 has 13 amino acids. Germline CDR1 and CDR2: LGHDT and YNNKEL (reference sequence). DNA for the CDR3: TGTGCCAGCAGCCGGACAGGGGGCAATGAGCAGTTCTTC. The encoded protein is CASSRTGGNEQFF.

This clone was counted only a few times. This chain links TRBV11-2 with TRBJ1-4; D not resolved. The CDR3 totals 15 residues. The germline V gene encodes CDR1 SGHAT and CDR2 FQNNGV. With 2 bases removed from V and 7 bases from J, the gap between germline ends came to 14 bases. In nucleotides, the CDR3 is TGTGCCAGCAGCTTAAGCGACGGTCGGCCTGAAAAACTGTTTTTT. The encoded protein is CASSLSDGRPEKLFF.

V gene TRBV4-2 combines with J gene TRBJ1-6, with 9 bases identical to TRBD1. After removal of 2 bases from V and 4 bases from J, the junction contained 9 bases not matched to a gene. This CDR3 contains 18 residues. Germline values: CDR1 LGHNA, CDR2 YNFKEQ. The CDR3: CASSQNRQGGVYNSPLHF. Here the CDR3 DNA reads TGTGCCAGCAGCCAAAACCGACAGGGGGGGGTTTATAATTCACCCCTCCACTTT.

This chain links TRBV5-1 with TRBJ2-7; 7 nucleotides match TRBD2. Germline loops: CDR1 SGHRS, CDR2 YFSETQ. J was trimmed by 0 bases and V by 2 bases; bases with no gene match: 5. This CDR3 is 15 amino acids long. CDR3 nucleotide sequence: TGCGCCAGCAGCTTTTCTTTAGCGGGCTCCTACGAGCAGTACTTC. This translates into CASSFSLAGSYEQYF.

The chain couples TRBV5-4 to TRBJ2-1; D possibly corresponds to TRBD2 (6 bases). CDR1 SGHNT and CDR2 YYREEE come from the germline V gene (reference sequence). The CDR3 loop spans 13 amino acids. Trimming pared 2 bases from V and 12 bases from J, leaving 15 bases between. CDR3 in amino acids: CASSLASEDGQFF. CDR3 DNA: TGTGCCAGCAGCTTAGCTAGCGAGGACGGGCAGTTCTTC.

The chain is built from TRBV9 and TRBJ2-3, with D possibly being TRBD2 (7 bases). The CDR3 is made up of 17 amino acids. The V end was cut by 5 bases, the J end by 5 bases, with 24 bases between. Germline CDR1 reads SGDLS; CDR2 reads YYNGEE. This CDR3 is CASSERGGQVLEDTQYF. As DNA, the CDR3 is TGTGCCAGCAGTGAAAGGGGGGGACAAGTCTTAGAAGATACGCAGTATTTT. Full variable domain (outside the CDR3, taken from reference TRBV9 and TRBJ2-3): DSGVTQTPKHLITATGQRVTLRCSPRSGDLSVYWYQQSLDQGLQFLIQYYNGEERAKGNILERFSAQQFPDLHSELNLSSLELGDSALYFCASSERGGQVLEDTQYFGPGTRLTVL.

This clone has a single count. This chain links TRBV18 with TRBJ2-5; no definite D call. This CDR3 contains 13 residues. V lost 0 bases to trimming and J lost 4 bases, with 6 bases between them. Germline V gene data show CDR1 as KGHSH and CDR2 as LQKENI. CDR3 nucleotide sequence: TGTGCCAGCTCACCACCTCCACGAGAGACCCAGTACTTC. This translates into CASSPPPRETQYF.

The CDR3 sequence is CAWNSVLREKLFF. As DNA, the CDR3 is TGTGCCTGGAATTCGGTGTTGCGGGAAAAACTGTTTTTT. The chain combines TRBV30 with TRBJ1-4; D is undetermined. The CDR3 has 13 amino acids. V lost 4 bases and J 8 bases, leaving 14 bases between the germline ends. The V gene's germline CDR1 is GTSNPN and CDR2 SVGIG (reference sequence).

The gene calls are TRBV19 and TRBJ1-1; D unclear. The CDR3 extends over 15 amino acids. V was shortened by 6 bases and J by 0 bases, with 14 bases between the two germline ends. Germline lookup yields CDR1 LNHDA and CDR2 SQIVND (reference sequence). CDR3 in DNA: TGTGCCAGTAGGGACGACGGGGAAATGAACACTGAAGCTTTCTTT. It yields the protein CASRDDGEMNTEAFF.

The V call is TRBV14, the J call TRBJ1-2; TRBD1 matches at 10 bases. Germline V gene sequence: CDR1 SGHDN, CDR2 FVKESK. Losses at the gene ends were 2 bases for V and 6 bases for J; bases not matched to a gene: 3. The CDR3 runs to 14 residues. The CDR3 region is CASSQTGTGDGYTF. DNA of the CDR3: TGTGCCAGCAGCCAAACCGGGACAGGGGATGGCTACACCTTC.

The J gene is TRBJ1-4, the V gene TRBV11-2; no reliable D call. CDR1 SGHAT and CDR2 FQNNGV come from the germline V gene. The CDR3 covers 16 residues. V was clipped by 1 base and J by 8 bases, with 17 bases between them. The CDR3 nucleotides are TGTGCCAGCAGCTTAGGTACCGGCCCCCGGGTGGAAAAACTGTTTTTT. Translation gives CASSLGTGPRVEKLFF. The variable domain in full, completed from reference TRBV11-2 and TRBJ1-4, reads EAGVAQSPRYKIIEKRQSVAFWCNPISGHATLYWYQQILGQGPKLLIQFQNNGVVDDSQLPKDRFSAERLKGVDSTLKIQPAKLEDSAVYLCASSLGTGPRVEKLFFGSGTQLSVL.

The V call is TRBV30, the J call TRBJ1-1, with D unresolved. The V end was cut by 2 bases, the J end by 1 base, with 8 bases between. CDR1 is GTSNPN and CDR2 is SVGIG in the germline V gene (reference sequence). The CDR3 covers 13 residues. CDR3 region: CAWSPAGNTEAFF. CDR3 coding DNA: TGTGCCTGGAGTCCGGCAGGGAACACTGAAGCTTTCTTT.

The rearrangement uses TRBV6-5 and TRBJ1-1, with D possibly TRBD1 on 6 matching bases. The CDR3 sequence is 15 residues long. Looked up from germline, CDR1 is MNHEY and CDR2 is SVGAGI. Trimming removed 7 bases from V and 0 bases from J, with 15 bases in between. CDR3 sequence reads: CASKDSRRMNTEAFF. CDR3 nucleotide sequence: TGTGCCAGCAAGGACAGCCGACGAATGAACACTGAAGCTTTCTTT.

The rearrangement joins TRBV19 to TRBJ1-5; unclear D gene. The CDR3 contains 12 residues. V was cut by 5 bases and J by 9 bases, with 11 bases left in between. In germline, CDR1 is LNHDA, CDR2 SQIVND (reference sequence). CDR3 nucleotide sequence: TGTGCCAGTAGTCCCGGGATCTGGCCCCAGCATTTT. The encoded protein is CASSPGIWPQHF.